The clone carrying this TCR beta chain was picked up a small number of times. Its antigen is still unknown. These data are taken from a study of T cells after yellow fever vaccination. General study points: Post-booster repertoires contained most primary-vaccination clones again (about 95% CD4, 85% to 90% CD8).

TCRdb analysed the 5' RACE reads with MiXCR anew, one entry per CDR3 protein. The table includes approximately 610,000 distinct CDR3 sequences, less than 20% detected once. Trimming took off 1 base at V and 4 bases at J, with 10 bases between the two ends. Germline V gene sequence: CDR1 LNHNV, CDR2 YYDKDF (reference sequence). The CDR3 length is 14 residues. The receptor's source is a man aged 18 to 35 who received the YFV17D yellow fever vaccine. Sequenced material: PBMCs, taken around 5 days after the first yellow fever vaccination. The rearrangement links TRBV15 to TRBJ1-1; D remains ambiguous. CDR3 sequence (DNA): TGTGCCACCAGCAGAGTTTTAGGAGTCACTGAAGCTTTCTTT. Encoded protein: CATSRVLGVTEAFF. The whole variable domain, remainder taken from reference TRBV15 and TRBJ1-1, is DAMVIQNPRYQVTQFGKPVTLSCSQTLNHNVMYWYQQKSSQAPKLLFHYYDKDFNNEADTPDNFQSRRPNTSFCFLDIRSPGLGDTAMYLCATSRVLGVTEAFFGQGTRLTVV.